The T cell receptor beta chain described here comes from a study of blood T cell repertoires in COVID-19. Authors' analysis steps: Estimation of nucleated cell counts relied on the amplification of reference gene primers. The protocol was immunoSEQ multiplex PCR, while the TCRdb copy is restricted to in-frame clones and leaves out a portion. Clone size and V and J calls were adopted from that table, with D and trimming inferred from the DNA. The data contain some 160,000 clones, roughly 93% of them singletons. For this clone: This sample also contains other DNA sequences that code for the same CDR3.

Enrollment of patients from Seattle took place during active infection, with longitudinal follow-up. Germline lookup yields CDR1 MGHRA and CDR2 YSYEKL. The CDR3 has 15 amino acids. V shed 1 base, J shed 3 bases, and the junction held 3 bases outside the gene matches. Sequenced: peripheral blood. The receptor was isolated from a man between 18 and 35 years old with COVID-19, enrolled during active disease. The V and J genes are TRBV4-1 and TRBJ1-5; 7 bases align to TRBD1. The CDR3 spells CASSQATGSNQPQHF. In DNA, the CDR3 is TGCGCCAGCAGCCAAGCGACAGGGTCCAATCAGCCCCAGCATTTT.